The rows below give T cell receptor beta chains drawn from one sample of a study of T cells after yellow fever vaccination. MiXCR, applied by TCRdb to the 5' RACE reads, yields one record per CDR3 protein. The data contain roughly 120,000 distinct CDR3 sequences, 7.2% of them singletons. The source was CD4+ T cells sorted from PBMCs, collected 45 days after the first yellow fever vaccination. The receptors stem from a man between 18 and 29 years old who received the YFV17D yellow fever vaccine. CDR3s include the opening cysteine and the closing phenylalanine or tryptophan. The D gene is left open where the match is weak. Size is omitted from some rows. Given values are once, few, many or a class for expanded clones.

clone_size	v_call	j_call	cdr3_length	d_call	cdr3_aa	cdr3_nt
many	TRBV9	TRBJ2-3	14	.	CASSDLSGADTQYF	TGTGCCAGCAGCGACCTCTCGGGGGCGGATACGCAGTATTTT
many	TRBV7-3	TRBJ2-5	13	.	CASSWKRAETQYF	TGTGCCAGCAGCTGGAAGAGGGCAGAGACCCAGTACTTC
many	TRBV23-1	TRBJ2-7	12	.	CASSHPLYEQYF	TGCGCCAGCAGTCACCCTCTTTACGAGCAGTACTTC
many	TRBV18	TRBJ1-5	16	.	CASSPGTQNSNQPQHF	TGTGCCAGCTCACCCGGGACACAAAATAGCAATCAGCCCCAGCATTTT
few	TRBV12-3/TRBV12-4	TRBJ2-3	19	TRBD2	CASSPGGLAGAASTDTQYF	TGTGCCAGCAGTCCGGGGGGGCTAGCGGGGGCCGCCAGCACAGATACGCAGTATTTT
many	TRBV7-8	TRBJ2-2	15	.	CASSFNVQGTGELFF	TGTGCCAGCAGCTTTAACGTCCAGGGCACCGGGGAGCTGTTTTTT
many	TRBV5-1	TRBJ2-5	14	TRBD2	CASSLTSGGETQYF	TGCGCCAGCAGCTTGACTAGCGGGGGAGAGACCCAGTACTTC
many	TRBV30	TRBJ2-1	12	.	CAWSGLDNEQFF	TGTGCCTGGAGCGGGCTCGACAATGAGCAGTTCTTC
.	TRBV7-3	TRBJ2-3	15	TRBD1	CASSSQGARTDTQYF	TGTGCCAGCAGCTCTCAGGGGGCTCGCACAGATACGCAGTATTTT
few	TRBV20-1	TRBJ2-2	15	.	CSASRGGPNTGELFF	TGCAGTGCTTCCCGCGGGGGCCCGAACACCGGGGAGCTGTTTTTT
.	TRBV20-1	TRBJ2-1	13	.	CSARSPWGDEQFF	TGCAGTGCTAGATCGCCGTGGGGGGATGAGCAGTTCTTC
many	TRBV7-3	TRBJ2-3	15	TRBD1	CASSQGQGTTDTQYF	TGTGCCAGCAGCCAGGGACAGGGGACCACAGATACGCAGTATTTT
many	TRBV18	TRBJ2-1	13	TRBD1	CASSPTGGNEQFF	TGTGCCAGCTCACCGACAGGGGGCAATGAGCAGTTCTTC
many	TRBV7-3	TRBJ2-5	14	.	CASSLGGERETQYF	TGTGCCAGCAGCTTGGGGGGAGAGAGAGAGACCCAGTACTTC
many	TRBV10-1	TRBJ2-1	15	TRBD1	CASRCEQGASNEQFF	TGCGCCAGCAGGTGCGAACAGGGGGCATCGAATGAGCAGTTCTTC
many	TRBV20-1	TRBJ2-1	13	.	CSAPPGGQSEQFF	TGCAGTGCTCCCCCCGGGGGCCAAAGTGAGCAGTTCTTC
few	TRBV7-2	TRBJ2-3	16	TRBD2	CASSLLAGVRTDTQYF	TGTGCCAGCAGCTTACTAGCGGGGGTCCGCACAGATACGCAGTATTTT
few	TRBV12-3/TRBV12-4	TRBJ1-2	12	.	CASSFESYGYTF	TGTGCCAGCAGTTTCGAGAGCTATGGCTACACCTTC
many	TRBV10-3	TRBJ1-5	15	TRBD1	CAISDQGASNQPQHF	TGTGCCATCAGTGATCAGGGGGCGAGCAATCAGCCCCAGCATTTT
.	TRBV19	TRBJ2-1	13	TRBD1	CASTGASYNEQFF	TGTGCCAGCACAGGGGCCTCCTACAATGAGCAGTTCTTC
many	TRBV5-6	TRBJ2-1	16	TRBD2	CASSPGLAGGLREQFF	TGTGCCAGCAGTCCCGGACTAGCGGGGGGGCTAAGAGAGCAGTTCTTC
many	TRBV5-1	TRBJ1-2	13	.	CASSLEGSRGYTF	TGCGCCAGCAGCTTGGAGGGGTCGAGAGGCTACACCTTC
many	TRBV20-1	TRBJ2-2	17	.	CSARDRRRQGGTGELFF	TGCAGTGCTAGAGATCGGCGGAGACAGGGAGGCACCGGGGAGCTGTTTTTT
many	TRBV6-2/TRBV6-3	TRBJ1-2	13	.	CASRNTINYGYTF	TGTGCCAGCAGAAACACAATTAACTATGGCTACACCTTC
many	TRBV23-1	TRBJ2-5	9	.	CASSQSPTF	TGCGCCAGCAGTCAATCGCCCACCTTC
few	TRBV5-4	TRBJ2-7	16	TRBD1	CASSWGPGQGIYEQYF	TGTGCCAGCAGCTGGGGGCCGGGACAGGGGATCTACGAGCAGTACTTC
many	TRBV3-1	TRBJ2-7	12	.	CASSHTSYEQYF	TGTGCCAGCAGCCACACTTCCTACGAGCAGTACTTC
many	TRBV4-3	TRBJ2-1	14	.	CASSQLSTRNEQFF	TGCGCCAGCAGCCAATTAAGTACTAGGAATGAGCAGTTCTTC
many	TRBV12-3/TRBV12-4	TRBJ1-3	14	.	CASSLRSSGNTIYF	TGTGCCAGCAGTTTACGGTCGTCTGGAAACACCATATATTTT
many	TRBV27	TRBJ2-3	15	.	CASSFLGSFTDTQYF	TGTGCCAGCAGTTTTTTAGGCAGCTTCACAGATACGCAGTATTTT
many	TRBV5-4	TRBJ1-2	14	TRBD1	CASSLYTGVYGYTF	TGTGCCAGCAGCTTGTACACAGGGGTCTATGGCTACACCTTC
few	TRBV5-1	TRBJ1-4	15	TRBD1	CASREKTGGDEKLFF	TGCGCCAGCAGGGAGAAGACAGGGGGAGATGAAAAACTGTTTTTT
many	TRBV7-8	TRBJ2-5	14	TRBD1	CASSFSPTGETQYF	TGTGCCAGCAGCTTCTCCCCGACAGGGGAGACCCAGTACTTC
many	TRBV12-3/TRBV12-4	TRBJ2-7	13	.	CASSSREPLTRYF	TGTGCCAGCAGTTCCAGGGAACCGCTTACGCGGTACTTC
many	TRBV7-2	TRBJ2-2	14	.	CASSLGRNTGELFF	TGTGCCAGCAGCCTAGGTCGGAACACCGGGGAGCTGTTTTTT
many	TRBV7-2	TRBJ1-3	16	.	CASTSSPFGRGDTIYF	TGTGCCAGCACGTCTTCTCCTTTTGGCAGGGGTGACACCATATATTTT
.	TRBV7-2	TRBJ2-3	16	TRBD2	CASSLVGTSFADTQYF	TGTGCCAGCAGCTTAGTGGGGACTAGTTTTGCAGATACGCAGTATTTT
many	TRBV3-1	TRBJ2-4	17	TRBD1	CASSQDLTQQGSNIQYF	TGTGCCAGCAGCCAAGACCTAACGCAACAGGGGAGTAACATTCAGTACTTC
many	TRBV6-2/TRBV6-3	TRBJ1-6	14	.	CASSSSLPGSPLHF	TGTGCCAGCAGTTCATCACTACCGGGCTCACCCCTCCACTTT
many	TRBV9	TRBJ1-5	15	.	CASSVGTNSNQPQHF	TGTGCCAGCAGCGTCGGGACAAATAGCAATCAGCCCCAGCATTTT
few	TRBV7-8	TRBJ1-5	16	.	CASSLAGGYSNQPQHF	TGTGCCAGCAGCTTAGCGGGGGGGTATAGCAATCAGCCCCAGCATTTT
.	TRBV2	TRBJ2-1	14	TRBD1	CASRGGTGGNEQFF	TGTGCCAGTCGTGGCGGGACAGGGGGCAATGAGCAGTTCTTC
few	TRBV7-9	TRBJ2-5	15	TRBD1	CASRKTGGHQETQYF	TGTGCCAGCAGAAAGACAGGGGGACACCAAGAGACCCAGTACTTC
many	TRBV7-2	TRBJ1-3	17	.	CASSLIHTSISGNTIYF	TGTGCCAGCAGCTTAATACATACGTCAATCTCTGGAAACACCATATATTTT
.	TRBV20-1	TRBJ2-7	15	TRBD2	CCASPGTSAGYEQYF	TGCTGTGCTAGCCCGGGGACTAGCGCGGGATACGAGCAGTACTTC
many	TRBV7-2	TRBJ2-1	15	TRBD2	CASSLGLAGAKEQFF	TGTGCCAGCAGCTTGGGACTAGCGGGGGCAAAGGAGCAGTTCTTC
many	TRBV18	TRBJ2-1	16	TRBD2	CASSPTGLAGGNEQFF	TGTGCCAGCTCACCGACGGGGCTAGCGGGGGGCAATGAGCAGTTCTTC
many	TRBV21-1	TRBJ2-1	15	.	CASSEPGQGYNEQFF	TGTGCCAGCAGCGAACCGGGACAGGGCTACAATGAGCAGTTCTTC
.	TRBV4-2	TRBJ2-1	12	TRBD1	CASSQTRGRQFF	TGTGCCAGCAGCCAAACCAGGGGGCGTCAGTTCTTC
many	TRBV6-5	TRBJ1-4	16	TRBD1	CASSYLQGAANEKLFF	TGTGCCAGCAGTTACTTACAGGGGGCGGCTAATGAAAAACTGTTTTTT
few	TRBV11-3	TRBJ2-5	14	.	CASSQGGGQDTQYF	TGTGCCAGCAGCCAAGGGGGGGGCCAAGACACCCAGTACTTC
many	TRBV5-4	TRBJ1-6	14	TRBD1	CASSLDRANSPLHF	TGTGCCAGCAGCCTGGACAGGGCTAATTCACCCCTCCACTTT
few	TRBV7-2	TRBJ1-2	15	.	CASSLGPGQNYGYTF	TGTGCCAGCAGCTTAGGTCCGGGTCAAAACTATGGCTACACCTTC